The clone carrying this TCR beta chain was found many times. What it recognizes is unknown. This entry comes from a study of T cell repertoires in cytomegalovirus infection. On the study more broadly: Signatures in public TCR beta sequences pointed to both CMV infection and matching HLA type. Study-wide results and limits: Across the ex vivo response, the dominant clonotypes were HLA-C-restricted CMV-specific TCR beta clonotypes.

Per the germline V gene, CDR1 is SGHTA and CDR2 is FQGNSA. V dropped 1 base and J dropped 6 bases, with 13 bases sitting between them. This CDR3 has 15 amino acids. TCRdb re-called the reads with MiXCR, one entry per CDR3 protein. Of 400,000 or so distinct CDR3 sequences detected, 18% appear once; the ten largest clones hold approximately 8%. Sequencing was carried out using PBMCs. The J gene is TRBJ2-1, the V gene TRBV7-2; D gene unclear. The source is a human donor in good health (CMV status not recorded). Some clones in this sample may be carry-over from other donors' samples. The CDR3 spells CASSLDRLGFNEQFF. Here the CDR3 DNA reads TGTGCCAGCAGCTTAGATCGGTTGGGGTTCAATGAGCAGTTCTTC.